The rows below give T cell receptor beta chains drawn from one sample of a study of blood T cell repertoires in COVID-19. Here immunoSEQ multiplex PCR was the method, and the copy in TCRdb shows in-frame clones only, minus some. Here the sample spans approximately 100,000 clones, roughly 76% being singletons. Sequenced: peripheral blood. The receptors originated from a human donor in a cohort sampled during active COVID-19. The CDR3 runs from the conserved cysteine through the conserved F or W. The D gene is left open where the match is weak. Clone sizes are given selectively: once, few, many, or a class where the clone is expanded.

V gene: TRBV6-5
D gene: TRBD1
clone size: .
J gene: TRBJ1-2
CDR3 DNA: TGTGCCAGCAGTTCTACCGACAGGGGATGGCATGGCTACACCTTC
CDR3 protein: CASSSTDRGWHGYTF

V gene: TRBV30
D gene: TRBD1
clone size: .
J gene: TRBJ1-6
CDR3 DNA: TGTGCCTGGAGGATCTCACAGGGGCCTAATTCACCCCTCCACTTT
CDR3 protein: CAWRISQGPNSPLHF

V gene: TRBV11-2
D gene: .
clone size: few
J gene: TRBJ2-3
CDR3 DNA: TGTGCCAGCAGCCTCGACGCGGGCGGGGCGTTCACAGATACGCAGTATTTT
CDR3 protein: CASSLDAGGAFTDTQYF

V gene: TRBV4-1
D gene: TRBD1
clone size: .
J gene: TRBJ2-3
CDR3 DNA: TGCGCCAGCAGCATTTCGACAGGGTTTTCAGATACGCAGTATTTT
CDR3 protein: CASSISTGFSDTQYF

V gene: TRBV12-3/TRBV12-4
D gene: .
clone size: .
J gene: TRBJ2-3
CDR3 DNA: TGTGCCAGCAGTCAGGGTAGCACAGATACGCAGTATTTT
CDR3 protein: CASSQGSTDTQYF

V gene: TRBV7-3
D gene: TRBD2
clone size: .
J gene: TRBJ2-5
CDR3 DNA: TGTGCCAGCAGCAAAAGCGGGGGGATCCAAGAGACCCAGTACTTC
CDR3 protein: CASSKSGGIQETQYF

V gene: TRBV27
D gene: TRBD2
clone size: .
J gene: TRBJ2-3
CDR3 DNA: TGTGCCAGCTACTCGGGGGGGCCAGATACGCAGTATTTT
CDR3 protein: CASYSGGPDTQYF

V gene: TRBV7-9
D gene: .
clone size: .
J gene: TRBJ1-6
CDR3 DNA: TGTGCCAGCAGCTCAGCGACAGGTGCTTATAATTCACCCCTCCACTTT
CDR3 protein: CASSSATGAYNSPLHF

V gene: TRBV7-2
D gene: .
clone size: few
J gene: TRBJ1-1
CDR3 DNA: TGTGCCAGCAGCCCCGGACACCTGAACACTGAAGCTTTCTTT
CDR3 protein: CASSPGHLNTEAFF

V gene: TRBV4-2
D gene: .
clone size: .
J gene: TRBJ1-1
CDR3 DNA: TGTGCCAGCAGCCCCCCCCTCCGGCAGGCAGGAACTGAAGCTTTCTTT
CDR3 protein: CASSPPLRQAGTEAFF

V gene: TRBV28
D gene: TRBD1
clone size: .
J gene: TRBJ1-2
CDR3 DNA: TGTGCCAGCAGTCTCCCCGACAGGGCCTATGGCTACACCTTC
CDR3 protein: CASSLPDRAYGYTF

V gene: TRBV10-3
D gene: TRBD1
clone size: .
J gene: TRBJ1-1
CDR3 DNA: TGTGCCATCAGTGAGTTGTCACAGGGGGTAGCTTTCTTT
CDR3 protein: CAISELSQGVAFF

V gene: TRBV19
D gene: .
clone size: .
J gene: TRBJ2-1
CDR3 DNA: TGTGCCAGTAGTATCAGGTCTCGAGATTATGAGCAGTTCTTC
CDR3 protein: CASSIRSRDYEQFF

V gene: TRBV23-1
D gene: TRBD1
clone size: .
J gene: TRBJ1-1
CDR3 DNA: TGCGCCAGCAGTCCACAGGGGACTGAAGCTTTCTTT
CDR3 protein: CASSPQGTEAFF

V gene: TRBV25-1
D gene: TRBD2
clone size: .
J gene: TRBJ2-1
CDR3 DNA: TGTGCCAGCAGTGATAGAGGGAGCGGGAGGGTCGATGAGCAGTTCTTC
CDR3 protein: CASSDRGSGRVDEQFF

V gene: TRBV23-1
D gene: .
clone size: .
J gene: TRBJ2-7
CDR3 DNA: TGCGCCAGCAGTCAATTAGAGGCCTCACTGGGCGAGCAGTACTTC
CDR3 protein: CASSQLEASLGEQYF

V gene: TRBV29-1
D gene: TRBD2
clone size: .
J gene: TRBJ2-7
CDR3 DNA: TGCAGCGTTGGACCTAGCGGGGGGACCTACGAGCAGTACTTC
CDR3 protein: CSVGPSGGTYEQYF

V gene: TRBV3-1/TRBV3-2
D gene: TRBD2
clone size: once
J gene: TRBJ2-5
CDR3 DNA: TGTGCCAGCAGCCGACTGACTAGCGGGAGTAGAGAGACCCAGTACTTC
CDR3 protein: CASSRLTSGSRETQYF

V gene: TRBV19
D gene: .
clone size: .
J gene: TRBJ1-2
CDR3 DNA: TGTGCCAGTAGTATAGATGGGCAGACTAACTATGGCTACACCTTC
CDR3 protein: CASSIDGQTNYGYTF

V gene: TRBV19
D gene: .
clone size: once
J gene: TRBJ2-2
CDR3 DNA: TGTGCCAGTAGTATCCCCAGGAACACCGGGGAGCTGTTTTTT
CDR3 protein: CASSIPRNTGELFF

V gene: TRBV6-5
D gene: .
clone size: .
J gene: TRBJ1-2
CDR3 DNA: TGTGCCAGCAGCCGCATGGGGGAGGTAGATGGCTACACCTTC
CDR3 protein: CASSRMGEVDGYTF

V gene: TRBV10-1
D gene: TRBD2
clone size: few
J gene: TRBJ2-7
CDR3 DNA: TGCGCCAGCAGTGGGCTAGCGGGGGCCCTCCCTTACGAGCAGTACTTC
CDR3 protein: CASSGLAGALPYEQYF

V gene: TRBV10-3
D gene: .
clone size: once
J gene: TRBJ2-7
CDR3 DNA: TGTGCCATCAGCAGCGACGCTGGGTACGAGCAGTACTTC
CDR3 protein: CAISSDAGYEQYF

V gene: TRBV18
D gene: .
clone size: .
J gene: TRBJ2-2
CDR3 DNA: TGTGCCAGCTCACCTCTGACAGGAGCGAACACCGGGGAGCTGTTTTTT
CDR3 protein: CASSPLTGANTGELFF

V gene: TRBV30
D gene: .
clone size: once
J gene: TRBJ1-6
CDR3 DNA: TGTGCCTGGAGACAGGGCGGCGCCTATAATTCACCCCTCCACTTT
CDR3 protein: CAWRQGGAYNSPLHF

V gene: TRBV7-8
D gene: .
clone size: .
J gene: TRBJ2-2
CDR3 DNA: TGTGCCAGCAGCTCCGGGACTGCGAACACCGGGGAGCTGTTTTTT
CDR3 protein: CASSSGTANTGELFF

V gene: TRBV29-1
D gene: .
clone size: .
J gene: TRBJ1-1
CDR3 DNA: TGCAGCGTTGAAGACAGGGGTAGTGTGAACACTGAAGCTTTCTTT
CDR3 protein: CSVEDRGSVNTEAFF

V gene: TRBV30
D gene: .
clone size: .
J gene: TRBJ2-1
CDR3 DNA: TGTGCCTGGAGTGTAACGAGACAGAAGTACAATGGGCAGTTCTTC
CDR3 protein: CAWSVTRQKYNGQFF

V gene: TRBV11-2
D gene: TRBD1
clone size: .
J gene: TRBJ1-2
CDR3 DNA: TGTGCCAGCAGGGACGAAGGGCAGGGGGCATTCCCCAACTATGGCTACACCTTC
CDR3 protein: CASRDEGQGAFPNYGYTF

V gene: TRBV6-5
D gene: TRBD2
clone size: .
J gene: TRBJ2-5
CDR3 DNA: TGTGCCAGCAGTTACACCTGGACTAGCGGGGAAGAGACCCAGTACTTC
CDR3 protein: CASSYTWTSGEETQYF

V gene: TRBV6-5
D gene: .
clone size: .
J gene: TRBJ1-4
CDR3 DNA: TGTGCCAGCAGTTACTCGGGCCGTTCAAATGAAAAACTGTTTTTT
CDR3 protein: CASSYSGRSNEKLFF

V gene: TRBV10-3
D gene: .
clone size: once
J gene: TRBJ2-1
CDR3 DNA: TGTGCCATCAGTGAGTCGTCGACAGGCTCCAATGAGCAGTTCTTC
CDR3 protein: CAISESSTGSNEQFF

V gene: TRBV5-4
D gene: TRBD1
clone size: .
J gene: TRBJ1-2
CDR3 DNA: TGTGCCAGCAGCCAACGCCCGGGACAGGGGAACTATGGCTACACCTTC
CDR3 protein: CASSQRPGQGNYGYTF

V gene: TRBV5-4
D gene: TRBD2
clone size: once
J gene: TRBJ2-7
CDR3 DNA: TGTGCCAGCAGCTTGGGCGGGGGAAGGGCATACGAGCAGTACTTC
CDR3 protein: CASSLGGGRAYEQYF

V gene: TRBV19
D gene: .
clone size: .
J gene: TRBJ1-4
CDR3 DNA: TGTGCCAGCCGTCTCAGCCAGGGACACAATGAAAAACTGTTTTTT
CDR3 protein: CASRLSQGHNEKLFF

V gene: TRBV28
D gene: .
clone size: once
J gene: TRBJ2-1
CDR3 DNA: .
CDR3 protein: CASSPVDFRGGNEQFF

V gene: TRBV15
D gene: .
clone size: .
J gene: TRBJ1-5
CDR3 DNA: TGTGCCACCAGCGGGGCTTATCAGCCCCAGCATTTT
CDR3 protein: CATSGAYQPQHF

V gene: TRBV24-1
D gene: TRBD1
clone size: .
J gene: TRBJ2-3
CDR3 DNA: TGTGCCACCAGTGAGGGACAGGGGCCCACAGATACGCAGTATTTT
CDR3 protein: CATSEGQGPTDTQYF

V gene: TRBV7-9
D gene: .
clone size: .
J gene: TRBJ2-7
CDR3 DNA: TGTGCCAGCAGCGCGAGGGTGGACTCCTACGAGCAGTACTTC
CDR3 protein: CASSARVDSYEQYF

V gene: TRBV9
D gene: .
clone size: .
J gene: TRBJ2-7
CDR3 DNA: TGTGCCAGCAGCAGGTTGGGCACCGAAGGCGAGCAGTACTTC
CDR3 protein: CASSRLGTEGEQYF

V gene: TRBV5-8
D gene: TRBD1
clone size: few
J gene: TRBJ1-5
CDR3 DNA: TGTGCCAGCAGCTCGGGACAGGGGGTGCAACAGCCCCAGCATTTT
CDR3 protein: CASSSGQGVQQPQHF

V gene: TRBV12-3/TRBV12-4
D gene: .
clone size: .
J gene: TRBJ1-1
CDR3 DNA: TGTGCCAGCAGTGTTCAGGAGAACACTGAAGCTTTCTTT
CDR3 protein: CASSVQENTEAFF

V gene: TRBV9
D gene: .
clone size: .
J gene: TRBJ1-2
CDR3 DNA: TGTGCCAGCAGCCCTCTACAGGGTGACTATGGCTACACCTTC
CDR3 protein: CASSPLQGDYGYTF

V gene: TRBV7-2
D gene: .
clone size: .
J gene: TRBJ2-7
CDR3 DNA: TGTGCCAGCAGCCTGACTAGGGAGCAGTACTTC
CDR3 protein: CASSLTREQYF

V gene: TRBV25-1
D gene: .
clone size: .
J gene: TRBJ2-1
CDR3 DNA: TGTGCCAGCAGTCCGGGACTGGACAATGAGCAGTTCTTC
CDR3 protein: CASSPGLDNEQFF

V gene: TRBV9
D gene: .
clone size: .
J gene: TRBJ1-2
CDR3 DNA: TGTGCCAGCAGCGCCTACGACATTGCTAACTATGGCTACACCTTC
CDR3 protein: CASSAYDIANYGYTF

V gene: TRBV7-6
D gene: .
clone size: few
J gene: TRBJ1-2
CDR3 DNA: TGTGCCAGCAGCTCGCAGGCGAGCTATGGCTACACCTTC
CDR3 protein: CASSSQASYGYTF

V gene: TRBV18
D gene: .
clone size: few
J gene: TRBJ2-7
CDR3 DNA: TGTGCCAGCTCACTAGTGGCTTTGGGGGCCATCTCGGGTGAGCAGTACTTC
CDR3 protein: CASSLVALGAISGEQYF

V gene: TRBV7-2
D gene: .
clone size: .
J gene: TRBJ2-1
CDR3 DNA: TGTGCCAGCAGCTTAGGTCGGAGTAACAATGAGCAGTTCTTC
CDR3 protein: CASSLGRSNNEQFF